The source of this T cell receptor (beta chain) is a study of T cells in Graves' hyperthyroidism and ophthalmopathy. Amplification of TCR beta CDR3 regions used RNA as the template. HTBI primers were the set used in a first-round RT-PCR of the TCR CDR3. TCRdb reanalysed the multiplex PCR reads using MiXCR and keeps one entry per CDR3 protein. The profile shows under 750,000 distinct CDR3 sequences, around 20% of them singletons. The TCR originated in a woman aged 45-65 years with Graves' hyperthyroidism that later progressed to Graves' ophthalmopathy. The sequenced sample was blood.

In nucleotides, the CDR3 is TGTGCCAGCTCACCGGGAGACAGGGAGGCCAACGTCCTGACTTTC. Translating it yields CASSPGDREANVLTF. The gene calls are TRBV18 and TRBJ2-6, with 7 bases identical to TRBD1. The CDR3 runs 15 residues. Trimming took 3 bases from V and 6 from J; bases not matched to a gene: 5. The V gene's germline CDR1 is KGHSH and CDR2 LQKENI.